These T cell receptor beta chains were read from a single sample in a study of cytotoxic CD8 clonotypes in ibrutinib-treated CLL. Using immunoSEQ multiplex PCR, the repertoire was profiled, and TCRdb retains in-frame clones only, with some absent. The table has 200,000 to 250,000 clones, more than 75% seen once. The source material was PBMCs, sampled after 12 months of ibrutinib treatment. The source is a human donor with chronic lymphocytic leukemia. Each CDR3 is given with its conserved first and last residue. The D gene is left open where the match is weak. Clone size, where shown, is once, few, many, or a class for clones that have expanded.

cdr3_aa,d_call,j_call,clone_size,v_call
CASSRDSNTEAFF,-,TRBJ1-1,-,TRBV18
CASSLGGQEVVGAFF,TRBD1,TRBJ1-1,-,TRBV5-4
CASSFGIGYTF,-,TRBJ1-2,-,TRBV28
CASSPISYNEQFF,-,TRBJ2-1,-,TRBV7-7
CASSLEVGSYEQYF,-,TRBJ2-7,-,TRBV5-1
CAISGSTNEKLFF,-,TRBJ1-4,-,TRBV10-3
CASSSLPDGYEQYF,-,TRBJ2-7,-,TRBV19
CAGTTGGHQPQHF,TRBD1,TRBJ1-5,-,TRBV30
CASSLRDSEGYSNQPQHF,TRBD1,TRBJ1-5,-,TRBV19
CASSSLFGTDNVLTF,-,TRBJ2-6,once,TRBV11-2
CASALSGEETQYF,-,TRBJ2-5,-,TRBV5-1
CASSQEVALYGYTF,-,TRBJ1-2,medium-sized,TRBV4-1
CASSEQITYGYTF,-,TRBJ1-2,-,TRBV19
CSVVQGSSGELFF,-,TRBJ2-2,few,TRBV29-1
CASSLQGFGPLFYGYTF,-,TRBJ1-2,few,TRBV28
CASSPGTGDSGELFF,TRBD1,TRBJ2-2,-,TRBV5-1
CASSEPSGVSTGELFF,-,TRBJ2-2,few,TRBV10-2
CASRPRTASTDTQYF,-,TRBJ2-3,-,TRBV2
CASSADGNYGYTF,-,TRBJ1-2,-,TRBV6-1
CASSPRSTEQYF,-,TRBJ2-7,few,TRBV13
CASRREGVIETQYF,-,TRBJ2-5,-,TRBV7-9
CASSYAGTGSYEQYF,TRBD1,TRBJ2-7,-,TRBV6-5
CATERSLGDSEAFF,-,TRBJ1-1,-,TRBV28
CASSYRGRFPNYGYTF,TRBD1,TRBJ1-2,once,TRBV28
CASSAIGGGAADTQYF,TRBD2,TRBJ2-3,few,TRBV6-1
CASSESGDYGYTF,-,TRBJ1-2,-,TRBV10-1
CASSLVTGGGNEQFF,TRBD2,TRBJ2-1,-,TRBV7-9
CASTTGQGGETQYF,TRBD1,TRBJ2-5,-,TRBV6-1
CTSSQDQGHQPQHF,-,TRBJ1-5,-,TRBV1
CASSPDRGEKLFF,TRBD1,TRBJ1-4,-,TRBV7-7
CASSEGTVGYEQYF,TRBD1,TRBJ2-7,-,TRBV9
CASSGPQAQPQHF,-,TRBJ1-5,-,TRBV7-9
CASSLAGHQYYNEQFF,TRBD2,TRBJ2-1,-,TRBV11-3
CASSPGTGLPYEQYF,TRBD1,TRBJ2-7,-,TRBV5-4
CASSLGWGSSYNEQFF,-,TRBJ2-1,-,TRBV13
CASSLGPMTGYEQYF,-,TRBJ2-7,-,TRBV11-2
CASSPGTNRGEKLFF,-,TRBJ1-4,few,TRBV5-4
CASSPGQVTDTQYF,TRBD1,TRBJ2-3,-,TRBV18
CASSDRIHYEQYF,-,TRBJ2-7,-,TRBV5-4
CASSLDSSYEQYF,-,TRBJ2-7,-,TRBV4-1
CASSLAQATGELFF,-,TRBJ2-2,-,TRBV14
CASTMIWGRGGQFF,-,TRBJ2-1,-,TRBV28
CASSHKRSGPINQPQHF,-,TRBJ1-5,-,TRBV19
CASSVRTGTNPDYEQYF,-,TRBJ2-7,-,TRBV11-2
CASSQPRDSTQETQYF,TRBD1,TRBJ2-5,-,TRBV23-1
CASSQEPSPSGEQYF,-,TRBJ2-7,-,TRBV4-2
CASSLRGAGGPDTQYF,TRBD2,TRBJ2-3,-,TRBV11-2
CASSLDRGTEAFF,TRBD1,TRBJ1-1,-,TRBV5-6
CASSLGSYEQYF,-,TRBJ2-7,-,TRBV7-2
CASSQGDGVINTEAFF,-,TRBJ1-1,-,TRBV4-2
CAISDIGGRYEQYF,-,TRBJ2-7,-,TRBV10-3
CASSLEVAGGHSTDTQYF,TRBD2,TRBJ2-3,-,TRBV7-6
CASSSPGNTEAFF,-,TRBJ1-1,-,TRBV27
CASSLVGGGGDEQYF,-,TRBJ2-7,-,TRBV5-1
CASTPGWVQPQHF,-,TRBJ1-5,-,TRBV6-1
CASGLENTDTQYF,-,TRBJ2-3,-,TRBV12-5
CASSDDSLQETQYF,-,TRBJ2-5,-,TRBV7-8
CASSPSRRGTGRSTEAFF,TRBD1,TRBJ1-1,-,TRBV4-2
CASSLAANTGELFF,-,TRBJ2-2,-,TRBV5-1
CASSQDVRQPPGPYEQYF,-,TRBJ2-7,-,TRBV4-1